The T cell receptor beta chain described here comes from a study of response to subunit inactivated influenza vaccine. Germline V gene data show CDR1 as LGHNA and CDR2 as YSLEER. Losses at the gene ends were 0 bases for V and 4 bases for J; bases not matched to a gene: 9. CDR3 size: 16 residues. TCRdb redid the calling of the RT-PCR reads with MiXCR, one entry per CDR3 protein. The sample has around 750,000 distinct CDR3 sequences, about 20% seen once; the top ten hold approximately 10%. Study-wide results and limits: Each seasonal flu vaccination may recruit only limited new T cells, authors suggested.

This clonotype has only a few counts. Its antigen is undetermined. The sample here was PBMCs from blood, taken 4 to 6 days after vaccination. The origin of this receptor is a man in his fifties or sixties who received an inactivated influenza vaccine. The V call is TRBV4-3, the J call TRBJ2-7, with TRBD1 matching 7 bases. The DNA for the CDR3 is TGCGCCAGCAGCCAAGATCCGGACAGGACGTTATACGAGCAGTACTTC. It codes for CASSQDPDRTLYEQYF.